This passage covers 32 T cell receptor beta chains from one sample sequenced in a study of CD8+ T cells in alopecia areata. Extracted RNA was reverse transcribed into cDNA, the sequencing template. Sequencing was performed with immunoSEQ multiplex PCR; in TCRdb, only in-frame clones are kept and a portion is missing. The sample contains around 110,000 clones, none occurring once; around 20% lies in the top ten. Sequencing used lesional skin. The receptors were gathered from a C3H/HeJ mouse with alopecia areata. Strain MHC haplotype: H2-k.

This clone has at least ten counts. Mouse gene names and germline throughout. The CDR3 end is not reached by the read, which stops 4 residues before it; the germline J gene fills it in. V and J are TRBV13-3 and TRBJ2-1; D is ambiguous. The germline V gene encodes CDR1 NNHDY and CDR2 SYVADS. V was trimmed by 1 base and J by 1 base, leaving 9 bases between them. The CDR3 is 15 amino acids. The CDR3 spells CASSDNGGNYAEQFF. CDR3 DNA (partial): TGTGCCAGCAGTGATAATGGAGGGAACTATGCT.

This clone was detected only a few times. The gene names here belong to mouse. From the germline J gene comes the end of the CDR3, since the read stops 4 residues before it. V usage is TRBV13-2 and J usage is TRBJ2-2, with 7 bases matching TRBD1. The germline CDR1 and CDR2 sequences are NNHNN and SYGAGS (reference sequence). V lost 4 bases to trimming and J lost 6 bases; unmatched junction nucleotides: 3. CDR3 length: 13 amino acids. CDR3 bases read: TGTGCCAGCGGTTCACAGGGGCCCGGG. Translation: CASGSQGPG. The whole CDR3 protein reads CASGSQGPGQLYF.

This clone has more than one count but fewer than ten. Gene names and germline refer to mouse. The CDR3 end falls 4 residues outside the read, so it is completed with the germline J gene. This chain links TRBV17 with TRBJ2-7; a possible D gene is TRBD2 (6 bases). The ends were cut back, 0 bases at V and 3 bases at J, with 9 bases in the middle. CDR3 length equals 14 residues. Germline V gene sequence: CDR1 MNHDT, CDR2 YYDKIL. CDR3 residues: CASSRDTGRYEQYF. The covered CDR3 bases are TGTGCTAGCAGTAGAGATACTGGGCGCTAT.

This clone was seen at least ten times. Gene and germline names: mouse. The sequence runs out 4 residues before the end of the CDR3; the remainder is reconstructed from the germline J gene. The chain couples TRBV13-3 to TRBJ2-7; tentatively, D is TRBD2 (7 bases). The germline V gene encodes CDR1 NNHDY and CDR2 SYVADS. The CDR3 is 13 residues long. CDR3 protein: CASSGGARDEQYF. Incomplete CDR3 DNA: TGTGCCAGCAGTGGGGGGGCGCGAGAT.

On this clone: Mouse gene names apply. The CDR3 end falls 4 residues outside the read, so it is completed with the germline J gene. Other DNA sequences from this sample encode an identical CDR3 as well. This sequence joins TRBV13-1 and TRBJ1-1; TRBD1 might be the D (5 bases). V lost 2 bases, J lost 1 base, and 9 bases lay in between. Germline V gives CDR1 NSHNY, CDR2 SYGAGN. This CDR3 is 14 amino acids long. The CDR3 sequence is CASSDPGQNTEVFF. CDR3 DNA, as far as it was read: TGTGCCAGCAGTGACCCCGGACAAAACACA.

Remarks on this clone: Gene labels here are mouse ones. Read coverage stops 4 residues before the CDR3 terminus; the germline J gene supplies the remainder. The V call is TRBV19, the J call TRBJ1-4, with D possibly being TRBD1 (6 bases). CDR1 FNHDT and CDR2 SITEND come from the germline V gene (reference sequence). The V gene lost 5 bases and the J gene lost 0 bases, with 11 bases spanning the gap. The CDR3 is 15 amino acids. CDR3 amino acids: CASRGQTLSNERLFF. The part of the CDR3 DNA that was read is TGTGCCAGCAGGGGACAAACCCTTTCCAACGAA.

This clone has a count of ten or more. The genes and germline here are from mouse. The read ends 4 residues shy of where the CDR3 ends; the end is completed using the germline J gene. This chain links TRBV1 with TRBJ1-1, with TRBD1 identical over 9 bases. CDR1 NSQYPW and CDR2 LRSPGD come from the germline V gene (reference sequence). V lost 6 bases, J lost 3 bases, and 5 bases stayed unmatched. The CDR3 is 14 amino acids. Partial CDR3 DNA: TGCACCTGCAGGGGGACAGGGCGGGACACA. It encodes CTCRGTGRDT. The CDR3 reads in full as CTCRGTGRDTEVFF. Supplemented by reference TRBV1 and TRBJ1-1, the full variable domain reads VTLLEQNPRWRLVPRGQAVNLRCILKNSQYPWMSWYQQDLQKQLQWLFTLRSPGDKEVKSLPGADYLATRVTDTELRLQVANMSQGRTLYCTCRGTGRDTEVFFGKGTRLTVV.

This clone was seen a few times. Here the gene names and germline are mouse. The read terminates 4 residues before the CDR3 end, so the remaining end is supplied by the germline J gene. The chain recombines TRBV19 with TRBJ2-5, with D possibly TRBD1 on 6 matching bases. The CDR3 has 13 amino acids. Germline values: CDR1 FNHDT, CDR2 SITEND (reference sequence). The CDR3 is CASSGDKKDTQYF. The covered CDR3 bases are TGTGCCAGCAGTGGGGACAAAAAAGAC.

Note on this clone: The protein here is the DNA translation, as the TCRdb protein differs from it at residue 13. Genes and germline come from the mouse. The read terminates 3 residues ahead of where the CDR3 ends, so the germline J gene completes it. The V call is TRBV19, the J call TRBJ1-3, with 7 bases identical to TRBD1. The CDR3 loop spans 16 amino acids. J was trimmed by 0 bases and V by 5 bases; bases with no gene match: 8. Germline-derived CDR1 and CDR2 are FNHDT and SITEND (reference sequence). The CDR3 loop is CASSRRDSHSGNTLYF. The DNA read from the CDR3 is TGTGCCAGCAGCCGTCGGGACAGTCATTCTGGAAATACG.

This clone was counted a few times. Here the gene names and germline are mouse. Sequencing ends 4 residues short of the CDR3 end; the germline J gene provides the rest. The gene calls are TRBV1 and TRBJ2-4; 8 bases are shared with TRBD2. The CDR3 loop spans 16 amino acids. Losses at the gene ends were 1 base for V and 0 bases for J; bases not matched to a gene: 3. The V gene's germline CDR1 is NSQYPW and CDR2 LRSPGD (reference sequence). The DNA read from the CDR3 is TGCACCTGCAGTGCAGGACTGGGGTTTAGTCAAAAC. Amino acid sequence: CTCSAGLGFSQN. The whole CDR3 is CTCSAGLGFSQNTLYF.

Concerning this clone itself: These gene names are mouse names. With the read ending 4 residues before the CDR3 end, the germline J gene is used to fill in that end. This same CDR3 is encoded by further DNA sequences in the sample. The chain links TRBV1 to TRBJ2-4; D is possibly TRBD2 (7 bases). Trimming cost V 1 base and J 3 bases, with 11 bases left between them. Germline V CDR1 and CDR2: NSQYPW, LRSPGD (reference sequence). This CDR3 comprises 15 residues. Incomplete CDR3 DNA: TGCACCTGCAGTGCAGGGGGGGCAGGGCAAAAC. Residues: CTCSAGGAGQN. The whole CDR3 protein reads CTCSAGGAGQNTLYF. Full variable domain (rest looked up from reference TRBV1 and TRBJ2-4): VTLLEQNPRWRLVPRGQAVNLRCILKNSQYPWMSWYQQDLQKQLQWLFTLRSPGDKEVKSLPGADYLATRVTDTELRLQVANMSQGRTLYCTCSAGGAGQNTLYFGAGTRLSVL.

This clone was seen a handful of times. Genes here carry mouse names. The CDR3 extends 4 residues past the end of the read, so its final part is completed from the germline J gene. V gene TRBV13-3 combines with J gene TRBJ2-3; D may be TRBD2 (7 bases). Germline loops: CDR1 NNHDY, CDR2 SYVADS. This CDR3 has 14 residues. Trimming took off 7 bases at V and 1 base at J, with 13 bases between the two ends. The CDR3 is CASRGGVGAETLYF. The sequenced CDR3 bases are TGTGCCAGCCGAGGGGGGGTTGGTGCAGAA.

A few counts support this clone. Any gene name here is a mouse gene name. The read stops 4 residues short of the end of the CDR3; the missing end is completed from the germline J gene. This chain links TRBV13-3 with TRBJ2-5; 12 bases fit TRBD2. The CDR3 is made up of 16 amino acids. Per the germline V gene, CDR1 is NNHDY and CDR2 is SYVADS. The CDR3: CASSLPTGGAPDTQYF. Partial CDR3 DNA: TGTGCCAGCAGCCTCCCGACTGGGGGGGCGCCGGAC.

As regards this clone: Genes and germline come from the mouse. The CDR3 goes on 4 residues after the read ends, and that part is filled in from the germline J gene. This chain joins TRBV1 and TRBJ2-5; 12 bases match TRBD2. Germline CDR1 and CDR2: NSQYPW and LRSPGD (reference sequence). This CDR3 is 16 amino acids long. The covered CDR3 bases are TGCACCTGCAGTGCAGCCGACTGGGGGGGCGGAGAC. Amino acid sequence: CTCSAADWGGGD. The whole CDR3 sequence is CTCSAADWGGGDTQYF.

A word on this clone: Gene names and germline refer to mouse. The CDR3: CASGDRTGVYEQYF. The CDR3 bases that were read are TGTGCCAGCGGTGATCGGACAGGGGTCTAT. This chain joins TRBV13-2 and TRBJ2-7; 9 bases are shared with TRBD1. The CDR3 end lies 4 residues beyond the end of the read and is filled in from the germline J gene. Germline assignment: CDR1 NNHNN and CDR2 SYGAGS (reference sequence). This CDR3 is built from 14 residues. With V trimmed by 1 base and J by 3 bases, 2 bases remained unmatched.

The table lists this clone with a few counts. Gene and germline names: mouse. Coverage ceases 4 residues before the CDR3 finishes, and the germline J gene fills in the end. This sequence joins TRBV13-3 and TRBJ1-1; D might be TRBD1 (5 bases). This CDR3 has 13 amino acids. V was clipped by 7 bases and J by 0 bases, with 10 bases between them. Germline V lookup: CDR1 NNHDY, CDR2 SYVADS. The part of the CDR3 DNA that was read is TGTGCCAGCTCATCGGGACAGAACACA. It is translated as CASSSGQNT. The whole CDR3 is CASSSGQNTEVFF.

This clone was seen a handful of times. The gene names given are mouse names. The sequence runs out 4 residues before the end of the CDR3; the remainder is reconstructed from the germline J gene. The chain combines TRBV1 with TRBJ2-1; 7 bases are shared with TRBD2. The CDR3 runs 17 residues. Germline V gene data show CDR1 as NSQYPW and CDR2 as LRSPGD (reference sequence). The J segment lost 1 base and the V segment lost 0 bases, leaving 6 bases of the junction unmatched. The CDR3 here is CTCSADDGGMNYAEQFF. The sequenced part of the CDR3 DNA is TGCACCTGCAGTGCAGACGATGGGGGGATGAACTATGCT. Full variable domain (remainder filled in from reference TRBV1 and TRBJ2-1): VTLLEQNPRWRLVPRGQAVNLRCILKNSQYPWMSWYQQDLQKQLQWLFTLRSPGDKEVKSLPGADYLATRVTDTELRLQVANMSQGRTLYCTCSADDGGMNYAEQFFGPGTRLTVL.

This clone was seen a handful of times. Gene names refer to mouse genes. From the germline J gene comes the end of the CDR3, since the read stops 4 residues before it. This chain joins TRBV17 and TRBJ2-1; 12 bases map to TRBD2. CDR1 is MNHDT, CDR2 YYDKIL, per germline. V gave up 3 bases and J gave up 2 bases; unmatched junction bases: 2. The CDR3 length is 16 residues. The sequenced part of the CDR3 DNA is TGTGCTAGCAGTAGCGACTGGGGGGGCCACTATGCT. Amino acid sequence: CASSSDWGGHYA. The full CDR3 sequence reads CASSSDWGGHYAEQFF.

This clone has a handful of counts. All gene names here are mouse names. The CDR3 end lies 4 residues beyond the end of the read and is filled in from the germline J gene. The gene calls are TRBV1 and TRBJ2-3, with 8 bases lining up with TRBD1. V lost 5 bases to trimming and J lost 1 base; unmatched junction nucleotides: 5. Germline V gives CDR1 NSQYPW, CDR2 LRSPGD (reference sequence). The CDR3 has 15 residues. CDR3 bases read: TGCACCTGCAGTACTCCAGGGGGCGGTGCAGAA. This encodes CTCSTPGGGAE. The full CDR3 reads CTCSTPGGGAETLYF.

This clone was seen only a few times. The genes and germline here are from mouse. The read stops 4 residues short of the end of the CDR3; the missing end is completed from the germline J gene. The rearrangement links TRBV1 to TRBJ2-5, with a tentative D call TRBD1 (5 bases). The germline gives CDR1 NSQYPW, CDR2 LRSPGD (reference sequence). The CDR3 extends over 15 amino acids. The covered CDR3 bases are TGCACCTGCAGTGCAGATCCGAGGACAAAAGAC. Translating it yields CTCSADPRTKD. From start to end, the CDR3 is CTCSADPRTKDTQYF.

Turning to this clone: The gene names given are mouse names. With the read ending 4 residues before the CDR3 end, the germline J gene is used to fill in that end. The chain carries TRBV5 and TRBJ2-5, with 12 bases lining up with TRBD2. Looked up from germline, CDR1 is LGHNA and CDR2 is YNLKQL (reference sequence). The CDR3 has 16 residues. V dropped 3 bases and J dropped 0; count of bases not matched to a gene: 1. The CDR3: CASSHGTGGNQDTQYF. The part of the CDR3 DNA that was read is TGTGCCAGCAGCCACGGGACTGGGGGGAACCAAGAC.

A remark on this clone: Gene and germline names: mouse. The read ends 4 residues before the CDR3 terminus; that terminus is restored from the germline J gene. V is TRBV13-3 and J is TRBJ2-1, with 9 bases fitting TRBD2. The CDR3 is made up of 15 amino acids. From germline, CDR1 is NNHDY and CDR2 SYVADS. After removal of 5 bases from V and 5 bases from J, the junction contained 8 bases not matched to a gene. CDR3 bases read: TGTGCCAGCAGCCTGGACTGGGGAGGGGATGCT. Residues: CASSLDWGGDA. The entire CDR3 is CASSLDWGGDAEQFF.

Only a few counts were recorded for this clone. The gene names given are mouse names. The CDR3 is cut off 4 residues early in the read; its end comes from the germline J gene. The chain is built from TRBV19 and TRBJ2-3; no firm D call. There are 14 residues in the CDR3. The germline V and J ends were trimmed by 2 bases and 0 bases, with 7 bases remaining between them. Germline-derived CDR1 and CDR2 are FNHDT and SITEND (reference sequence). This chain's CDR3 is CASSIPQSAETLYF. CDR3 DNA (partial): TGTGCCAGCAGTATTCCGCAGAGTGCAGAA.

This clone appeared a few times. Gene names are mouse gene names. The sequence runs out 4 residues before the end of the CDR3; the remainder is reconstructed from the germline J gene. J is TRBJ1-2 and V is TRBV13-3, with 7 bases matching TRBD1. The germline CDR1 and CDR2 sequences are NNHDY and SYVADS. This CDR3 comprises 13 residues. Trimming at V came to 4 bases and at J to 4 bases, leaving 4 bases not matched to a gene. This CDR3 is CASSPGTVSDYTF. CDR3 bases read: TGTGCCAGCAGTCCTGGGACAGTCTCC.

A word on this clone: Any gene name here is a mouse gene name. The read ends 4 residues shy of where the CDR3 ends; the end is completed using the germline J gene. The chain has TRBV19 and TRBJ2-1; 8 nucleotides line up with TRBD2. Germline V lookup: CDR1 FNHDT, CDR2 SITEND (reference sequence). This CDR3 contains 15 residues. Unmatched junction bases numbered 3, after V lost 3 bases and J lost 1 base. CDR3 bases read: TGTGCCAGCAGTACAACTGGGGGCAACTATGCT. It yields the protein CASSTTGGNYA. The full CDR3 sequence reads CASSTTGGNYAEQFF.

A word on this clone: The gene names here belong to mouse. The read ends 4 residues before the CDR3 terminus; that terminus is restored from the germline J gene. This chain uses TRBV13-3 with TRBJ2-1; 8 bases align to TRBD2. Per germline, CDR1 NNHDY and CDR2 SYVADS. This CDR3 is 16 amino acids long. With V trimmed by 2 bases and J by 4 bases, 8 bases remained unmatched. CDR3 region: CASSEPTGGRYAEQFF. The DNA read from the CDR3 is TGTGCCAGCAGTGAACCCACTGGGGGAAGGTATGCT.

In this sample, this clone turned up a few times. Gene and germline names: mouse. The read is 4 residues too short to cover the CDR3 end, so that end is filled in from the germline J gene. This chain connects TRBV13-3 to TRBJ2-1, with 10 bases that match TRBD1. The V gene's germline CDR1 is NNHDY and CDR2 SYVADS. V was pared by 4 bases and J by 5 bases, with 12 bases of the junction left unmatched. This CDR3 contains 17 residues. The CDR3 sequence is CASSPPGQGKGDAEQFF. Partial CDR3 DNA: TGTGCCAGCAGTCCTCCGGGACAGGGGAAGGGGGATGCT.

Notes on this clone: The gene symbols are mouse symbols. The observed sequence ends 4 residues before the CDR3 terminus, with the missing tail filled in from the germline J gene. The V call is TRBV13-3, the J call TRBJ2-1, with 10 nucleotides matching TRBD2. J lost 5 bases, V lost 1 base, and 6 bases had no gene match. This CDR3 region has 16 residues. CDR1 NNHDY and CDR2 SYVADS come from the germline V gene. The CDR3 here is CASSDQTGGIHAEQFF. The CDR3 DNA, read in part, is TGTGCCAGCAGTGATCAGACTGGGGGGATTCATGCT.

Worth noting for this clone: Gene names are mouse gene names. The read ends 4 residues before the CDR3 terminus; that terminus is restored from the germline J gene. The chain carries TRBV13-1 and TRBJ1-4, with 9 bases identical to TRBD1. In germline, CDR1 is NSHNY, CDR2 SYGAGN. The CDR3 runs to 15 residues. The CDR3 region is CASSDATGGVERLFF. CDR3 DNA, as far as it was read: TGTGCCAGCAGTGATGCTACAGGGGGCGTCGAA.

This clone showed up just a few times. At residue 14, the TCRdb protein departs from the DNA translation, so the protein shown here was derived from the DNA itself. The gene symbols are mouse symbols. This CDR3 is CASSDAGGISYNSPLYF. CDR3 DNA (partial): TGTGCCAGCAGTGATGCCGGGGGGATCTCCTATAATTCGCCC. This chain uses TRBV13-3 with TRBJ1-6; tentative D call: TRBD1 (5 bases). The missing CDR3 end, 3 residues past where the read stops, is filled in from the germline J gene. Being an ORF, TRBJ1-6 has a function that is uncertain. The CDR3 runs 17 residues. V was shortened by 0 bases and J by 1 base, with 11 bases between the two germline ends. CDR1 and CDR2 from the germline V gene are NNHDY and SYVADS.

Regarding this clone: The germline and genes are mouse ones. The read ends 4 residues before the CDR3 terminus; that terminus is restored from the germline J gene. The J gene is TRBJ2-7, the V gene TRBV1; TRBD1 agrees at 12 bases. Germline V gives CDR1 NSQYPW, CDR2 LRSPGD (reference sequence). The CDR3 is 15 amino acids. CDR3 in amino acids: CTCSAGDRGLYEQYF. The part of the CDR3 DNA that was read is TGCACCTGCAGTGCAGGGGACAGGGGGCTGTAT.

This clone was recorded at least ten times. Gene names denote mouse genes. The read stops 4 residues short of the end of the CDR3; the missing end is completed from the germline J gene. The chain has TRBV19 and TRBJ1-2; 10 bases align to TRBD1. The CDR3 spans 14 residues. CDR1 and CDR2 from the germline V gene are FNHDT and SITEND (reference sequence). The DNA read from the CDR3 is TGTGCCAGCAGTATGGGGGACAGGGGATCC. This codes for CASSMGDRGS. From start to end, the CDR3 is CASSMGDRGSDYTF.